This TCR beta chain was retrieved from a study of post-analysis software for immune sequencing data. About the study: The disease courses covered relapsing-remitting, secondary progressive and progressive-relapsing multiple sclerosis.

Germline values: CDR1 SQVTM, CDR2 ANQGSEA. V gave up 4 bases and J gave up 2 bases, with 14 bases separating them. The CDR3 loop spans 14 amino acids. Built from TCR beta cDNA, the libraries had unique molecular identifiers in them. Each sample of about 0.9 to 11 million input T cells yielded around 500,000 cDNA molecules, so each molecule approximated one T cell. TCRdb recomputed calls from the PCR reads with MiXCR, one row per CDR3 protein. The table lists under 900,000 distinct CDR3 sequences, about 53% of them singletons. This clonotype was seen a handful of times. The antigen is not known. Study-level results: Patients used about 5 TRBV segments, including TRBV5-6, TRBV5-1 and TRBV20-1, more often than controls. F measure clustering grouped samples strongly by preparation batch.

The rearrangement uses TRBV29-1 and TRBJ2-5; TRBD1 might be the D (5 bases). This clonotype was sampled from a girl under 18 with multiple sclerosis. Sequenced material: blood. The chain's CDR3 is CSVVARALQETQYF. The CDR3 DNA is TGCAGCGTTGTCGCCAGGGCTTTACAAGAGACCCAGTACTTC. The full variable domain, in which reference TRBV29-1 and TRBJ2-5 provide the parts outside the CDR3, is SAVISQKPSRDICQRGTSLTIQCQVDSQVTMMFWYRQQPGQSLTLIATANQGSEATYESGFVIDKFPISRPNLTFSTLTVSNMSPEDSSIYLCSVVARALQETQYFGPGTRLLVL.